One and the same sample provided the 25 T cell receptor beta chains below, sequenced in a study of blood T cell repertoires in COVID-19. Some clones are missing from TCRdb's copy, which holds only in-frame ones; the method was immunoSEQ multiplex PCR. The repertoire has more than 150,000 clones, about 90% of them found once; the top ten carry under 4.5%. The sequencing sample was made of peripheral blood. The receptors here all came from an older woman with acute or convalescent COVID-19.

This chain links TRBV6-1 with TRBJ1-4, with D tentatively TRBD1 (6 bases). Deletions cut 0 bases from V and 7 bases from J, with 15 bases between. CDR1 and CDR2 from the germline V gene are MNHNS and SASEGT. The CDR3 totals 16 residues. The CDR3, as DNA: TGTGCCAGCAGTGAAGCGCTCCTTCAGGGGAGTGAAAAACTGTTTTTT. As protein: CASSEALLQGSEKLFF.

The rearrangement uses TRBV6-1 and TRBJ1-5; no definite D call. The CDR3 runs 15 residues. CDR1 and CDR2 from the germline V gene are MNHNS and SASEGT. V was cut by 0 bases and J by 7 bases, with 13 bases left in between. The CDR3 loop is CASSEAGLNGQPQHF. CDR3 nucleotides: TGTGCCAGCAGTGAAGCCGGACTGAACGGGCAGCCCCAGCATTTT.

The sample holds a few counts of this clone. The chain couples TRBV4-1 to TRBJ2-7; D is undetermined. The ends were cut back, 0 bases at V and 5 bases at J, with 14 bases in the middle. The V gene's germline CDR1 is MGHRA and CDR2 YSYEKL. This CDR3 comprises 15 residues. CDR3 loop: CASSQDQVAYDEQYF. CDR3 nucleotides: TGCGCCAGCAGCCAAGATCAGGTCGCATACGACGAGCAGTACTTC.

V usage is TRBV7-2 and J usage is TRBJ2-4; D not certain. V lost 1 base and J 8 bases, leaving 9 bases between the germline ends. Germline V gene lookup returns CDR1 SGHTA and CDR2 FQGNSA. The CDR3 is 13 amino acids. CDR3 sequence: CASSLGSPDIQYF. CDR3 nucleotide sequence: TGTGCCAGCAGCTTAGGGTCGCCGGACATTCAGTACTTC.

This sequence joins TRBV2 and TRBJ1-6, with 8 bases lining up with TRBD1. CDR1 and CDR2 (germline): SNHLY, FYNNEI. The junction had 2 bases not matched to a gene; V was cut back by 6 bases and J by 4 bases. This CDR3 has 14 amino acids. CDR3 protein: CASRNRGYNSPLHF. The DNA of the CDR3 is TGTGCCAGCAGAAACAGGGGGTATAATTCACCCCTCCACTTT.

This clone was counted only a few times. This sequence joins TRBV28 and TRBJ2-7; tentatively, D is TRBD1 (5 bases). The CDR3 sequence is 14 residues long. Deletions cut 6 bases from V and 6 bases from J, with 18 bases between. Germline CDR1 is MDHEN and CDR2 is SYDVKM. The CDR3 DNA reads as TGTGCCAGCAGCACACCGATGGGGCGGCGCGAGCAGTACTTC. Translating gives CASSTPMGRREQYF.

The chain combines TRBV15 with TRBJ2-4, with D unclear. Germline V gene data show CDR1 as LNHNV and CDR2 as YYDKDF (reference sequence). This CDR3 comprises 16 residues. The germline V and J ends were trimmed by 0 bases and 2 bases, with 11 bases remaining between them. CDR3 sequence reads: CATSRDPREPKNIQYF. In DNA form, the CDR3 reads TGTGCCACCAGCAGAGACCCTAGAGAGCCCAAAAACATTCAGTACTTC. The full variable domain, completed using reference TRBV15 and TRBJ2-4, is DAMVIQNPRYQVTQFGKPVTLSCSQTLNHNVMYWYQQKSSQAPKLLFHYYDKDFNNEADTPDNFQSRRPNTSFCFLDIRSPGLGDTAMYLCATSRDPREPKNIQYFGAGTRLSVL.

The CDR3 DNA is TGTGCCAGCAGCTTTAGGGCGGGCGAGCAGTACTTC. This codes for CASSFRAGEQYF. The genes are TRBV7-2 and TRBJ2-7; tentatively, D is TRBD2 (5 bases). Germline V gene sequence: CDR1 SGHTA, CDR2 FQGNSA. Trimming stripped 3 bases from V and 6 bases from J, with 9 bases between. The CDR3 is made up of 12 amino acids.

The chain carries TRBV5-4 and TRBJ2-1; weak D call: TRBD1 (6 bases). The CDR3 has 16 residues. The ends were cut back, 2 bases at V and 3 bases at J, with 15 bases in the middle. Germline lookup yields CDR1 SGHNT and CDR2 YYREEE (reference sequence). The CDR3: CASSLGGSRGYNEQFF. DNA for the CDR3: TGTGCCAGCAGCTTAGGGGGATCTAGAGGCTACAATGAGCAGTTCTTC.

The rearrangement joins TRBV7-9 to TRBJ2-1; D is possibly TRBD2 (6 bases). CDR1 and CDR2 (germline): SEHNR, FQNEAQ (reference sequence). CDR3 length: 15 residues. With 3 bases removed from V and 6 bases from J, the gap between germline ends came to 15 bases. The CDR3 bases are TGTGCCAGCAGCTTTTTCCCGGGAGTGGGCAATGAGCAGTTCTTC. Translating gives CASSFFPGVGNEQFF. The full variable domain, completed using reference TRBV7-9 and TRBJ2-1, is DTGVSQNPRHKITKRGQNVTFRCDPISEHNRLYWYRQTLGQGPEFLTYFQNEAQLEKSRLLSDRFSAERPKGSFSTLEIQRTEQGDSAMYLCASSFFPGVGNEQFFGPGTRLTVL.

The V and J genes are TRBV12-3 or TRBV12-4 and TRBJ1-1; D gene unclear. The CDR3 length is 13 residues. V lost 8 bases and J lost 2, with 12 bases in between. The CDR3 reads CASLASGNTEAFF. The CDR3 region has the DNA TGTGCCAGCTTGGCCTCTGGCAACACTGAAGCTTTCTTT.

J is TRBJ2-2 and V is TRBV5-4, with 7 positions matching TRBD2. The CDR3 has 17 amino acids. V dropped 7 bases and J dropped 2; count of bases not matched to a gene: 14. Germline assignment: CDR1 SGHNT and CDR2 YYREEE (reference sequence). CDR3 sequence reads: CASANKGTNYNTGELFF. The CDR3 nucleotides read TGTGCCAGCGCGAATAAAGGGACTAACTATAACACCGGGGAGCTGTTTTTT.

The chain combines TRBV5-1 with TRBJ1-4; TRBD1 might be the D (6 bases). The CDR3 runs 16 residues. CDR1 and CDR2 from the germline V gene are SGHRS and YFSETQ. Trimming took 0 bases from V and 5 from J, leaving 14 bases between them. The CDR3 DNA sequence: TGCGCCAGCAGCTTGGCCGCGGGCAGGGGCAATGAAAAACTGTTTTTT. It codes for CASSLAAGRGNEKLFF.

V and J are TRBV30 and TRBJ1-5; maybe TRBD1 (5 bases). CDR1 is GTSNPN, CDR2 SVGIG, per germline (reference sequence). V shed 5 bases and J shed 2 bases, with 16 bases lying between them. CDR3 size: 15 residues. CDR3 nucleotides: TGTGCCTGGTCCCGCGGTGTAGGGGGCAATCAGCCCCAGCATTTT. Translated, it gives CAWSRGVGGNQPQHF.

The rearrangement links TRBV7-8 to TRBJ2-1, with D possibly being TRBD2 (6 bases). The germline CDR1 and CDR2 sequences are SGHVS and FQNEAQ. The CDR3 loop spans 15 amino acids. Trimming removed 0 bases from V and 6 bases from J, with 12 bases in between. The CDR3 reads CASSLAQTRANEQFF. CDR3 nucleotides: TGTGCCAGCAGCTTAGCCCAGACTAGGGCCAATGAGCAGTTCTTC.

The chain combines TRBV5-5 with TRBJ2-5, with a tentative D call TRBD2 (6 bases). CDR3 size: 13 residues. CDR1 is SGHKS, CDR2 YYEKEE, per germline (reference sequence). Trimming stripped 2 bases from V and 3 bases from J, with 8 bases between. CDR3 DNA: TGTGCCAGCAGCTTCGGAGGGGAAGAGACCCAGTACTTC. Encoded protein: CASSFGGEETQYF.

The chain has TRBV5-6 and TRBJ2-1; tentative D call: TRBD1 (5 bases). This CDR3 spans 13 amino acids. V gave up 4 bases and J gave up 10 bases, with 15 bases separating them. Germline V gene sequence: CDR1 SGHDT, CDR2 YYEEEE. In DNA, the CDR3 is TGTGCCAGCAGCGCGGTTAGTGGACACGAGCAGTTCTTC. The encoded protein is CASSAVSGHEQFF.

The chain recombines TRBV4-1 with TRBJ1-5; D not certain. CDR3 length equals 14 residues. V shed 0 bases and J shed 1 base, with 4 bases lying between them. The V gene's germline CDR1 is MGHRA and CDR2 YSYEKL. CDR3 sequence: CASSQDSSNQPQHF. In DNA, the CDR3 is TGCGCCAGCAGCCAAGACTCCAGCAATCAGCCCCAGCATTTT.

The rearrangement uses TRBV6-1 and TRBJ1-2; D unresolved. Germline V gene data show CDR1 as MNHNS and CDR2 as SASEGT. V shed 2 bases and J shed 4 bases, with 2 bases lying between them. The CDR3 spans 11 residues. This chain's CDR3 is CASSELYGYTF. CDR3 coding DNA: TGTGCCAGCAGTGAACTCTATGGCTACACCTTC.

The V call is TRBV6-5, the J call TRBJ2-7; D perhaps matches TRBD1 (6 bases). Trimming took off 6 bases at V and 0 bases at J, with 9 bases between the two ends. CDR3 length: 13 amino acids. The germline gives CDR1 MNHEY, CDR2 SVGAGI. CDR3 protein: CASRRDTSYEQYF. In DNA, the CDR3 is TGTGCCAGCAGGAGGGACACCTCCTACGAGCAGTACTTC.

The gene calls are TRBV6-2 or TRBV6-3 and TRBJ1-2; D possibly corresponds to TRBD1 (5 bases). V was trimmed by 6 bases and J by 1 base, leaving 18 bases between them. In germline, CDR1 is MNHEY, CDR2 SVGEGT. The CDR3 length is 16 residues. CDR3 sequence (DNA): TGTGCCAGCAGCCCTCGTAGGGGTGGAAGTAACTATGGCTACACCTTC. Translated, it gives CASSPRRGGSNYGYTF.

This sequence joins TRBV7-2 and TRBJ2-2, with 10 bases aligning to TRBD2. J was trimmed by 4 bases and V by 3 bases; bases with no gene match: 8. CDR1 is SGHTA and CDR2 is FQGNSA in the germline V gene. CDR3 length equals 17 residues. This CDR3 is CASSFEPGLARTGELFF. As DNA, the CDR3 is TGTGCCAGCAGCTTTGAACCGGGACTAGCGCGCACCGGGGAGCTGTTTTTT.

This chain joins TRBV6-2 or TRBV6-3 and TRBJ1-5; D call uncertain. There are 17 residues in the CDR3. Germline V gene sequence: CDR1 MNHEY, CDR2 SVGEGT. Between the trimmed V and J ends, which lost 4 bases and 0 bases, there was a span of 16 bases. In nucleotides, the CDR3 is TGTGCCAGCAGTTCACATGCGACGGACTATAGCAATCAGCCCCAGCATTTT. Its translation: CASSSHATDYSNQPQHF.

The chain combines TRBV29-1 with TRBJ2-5; no clear D gene. The CDR3 has 11 residues. CDR1 and CDR2 from the germline V gene are SQVTM and ANQGSEA. The V gene lost 4 bases and the J gene lost 5 bases, with 8 bases spanning the gap. CDR3 in DNA: TGCAGCGTTGGGGCAAGGGAGACCCAGTACTTC. Translation gives CSVGARETQYF.

The DNA of the CDR3 is TGCGCCAGCAGCTTGGGGCCACAAGGTCGGGGGTCAGGATACAATGAGCAGTTCTTC. It encodes CASSLGPQGRGSGYNEQFF. This chain joins TRBV5-1 and TRBJ2-1; D is perhaps TRBD2 (6 bases). Trimming removed 0 bases from V and 4 bases from J, with 23 bases in between. Germline V gene data show CDR1 as SGHRS and CDR2 as YFSETQ. The CDR3 contains 19 residues.